The source of this T cell receptor beta chain is a study of early T cells in non-severe SARS-CoV-2 infection. Many counts were recorded for this clonotype. The CDR3 has 15 amino acids. The J segment lost 1 base and the V segment lost 4 bases, leaving 4 bases of the junction unmatched. Individual cDNA molecules received unique molecular identifiers. TCRdb redid the calling of the 5' RACE reads with MiXCR, one entry per CDR3 protein. Of some 38,000 distinct CDR3 sequences listed, less than 6.5% are singletons. This TCR was sampled from an adult who was a healthcare worker with PCR-confirmed SARS-CoV-2 infection or an uninfected control (not recorded which). This chain joins TRBV12-3 or TRBV12-4 and TRBJ2-3, with TRBD1 matching 8 bases. The specimen was whole blood. DNA for the CDR3: TGTGCCAGCAGTTCTCCGGGACAGGGCACAGATACGCAGTATTTT. This encodes CASSSPGQGTDTQYF.